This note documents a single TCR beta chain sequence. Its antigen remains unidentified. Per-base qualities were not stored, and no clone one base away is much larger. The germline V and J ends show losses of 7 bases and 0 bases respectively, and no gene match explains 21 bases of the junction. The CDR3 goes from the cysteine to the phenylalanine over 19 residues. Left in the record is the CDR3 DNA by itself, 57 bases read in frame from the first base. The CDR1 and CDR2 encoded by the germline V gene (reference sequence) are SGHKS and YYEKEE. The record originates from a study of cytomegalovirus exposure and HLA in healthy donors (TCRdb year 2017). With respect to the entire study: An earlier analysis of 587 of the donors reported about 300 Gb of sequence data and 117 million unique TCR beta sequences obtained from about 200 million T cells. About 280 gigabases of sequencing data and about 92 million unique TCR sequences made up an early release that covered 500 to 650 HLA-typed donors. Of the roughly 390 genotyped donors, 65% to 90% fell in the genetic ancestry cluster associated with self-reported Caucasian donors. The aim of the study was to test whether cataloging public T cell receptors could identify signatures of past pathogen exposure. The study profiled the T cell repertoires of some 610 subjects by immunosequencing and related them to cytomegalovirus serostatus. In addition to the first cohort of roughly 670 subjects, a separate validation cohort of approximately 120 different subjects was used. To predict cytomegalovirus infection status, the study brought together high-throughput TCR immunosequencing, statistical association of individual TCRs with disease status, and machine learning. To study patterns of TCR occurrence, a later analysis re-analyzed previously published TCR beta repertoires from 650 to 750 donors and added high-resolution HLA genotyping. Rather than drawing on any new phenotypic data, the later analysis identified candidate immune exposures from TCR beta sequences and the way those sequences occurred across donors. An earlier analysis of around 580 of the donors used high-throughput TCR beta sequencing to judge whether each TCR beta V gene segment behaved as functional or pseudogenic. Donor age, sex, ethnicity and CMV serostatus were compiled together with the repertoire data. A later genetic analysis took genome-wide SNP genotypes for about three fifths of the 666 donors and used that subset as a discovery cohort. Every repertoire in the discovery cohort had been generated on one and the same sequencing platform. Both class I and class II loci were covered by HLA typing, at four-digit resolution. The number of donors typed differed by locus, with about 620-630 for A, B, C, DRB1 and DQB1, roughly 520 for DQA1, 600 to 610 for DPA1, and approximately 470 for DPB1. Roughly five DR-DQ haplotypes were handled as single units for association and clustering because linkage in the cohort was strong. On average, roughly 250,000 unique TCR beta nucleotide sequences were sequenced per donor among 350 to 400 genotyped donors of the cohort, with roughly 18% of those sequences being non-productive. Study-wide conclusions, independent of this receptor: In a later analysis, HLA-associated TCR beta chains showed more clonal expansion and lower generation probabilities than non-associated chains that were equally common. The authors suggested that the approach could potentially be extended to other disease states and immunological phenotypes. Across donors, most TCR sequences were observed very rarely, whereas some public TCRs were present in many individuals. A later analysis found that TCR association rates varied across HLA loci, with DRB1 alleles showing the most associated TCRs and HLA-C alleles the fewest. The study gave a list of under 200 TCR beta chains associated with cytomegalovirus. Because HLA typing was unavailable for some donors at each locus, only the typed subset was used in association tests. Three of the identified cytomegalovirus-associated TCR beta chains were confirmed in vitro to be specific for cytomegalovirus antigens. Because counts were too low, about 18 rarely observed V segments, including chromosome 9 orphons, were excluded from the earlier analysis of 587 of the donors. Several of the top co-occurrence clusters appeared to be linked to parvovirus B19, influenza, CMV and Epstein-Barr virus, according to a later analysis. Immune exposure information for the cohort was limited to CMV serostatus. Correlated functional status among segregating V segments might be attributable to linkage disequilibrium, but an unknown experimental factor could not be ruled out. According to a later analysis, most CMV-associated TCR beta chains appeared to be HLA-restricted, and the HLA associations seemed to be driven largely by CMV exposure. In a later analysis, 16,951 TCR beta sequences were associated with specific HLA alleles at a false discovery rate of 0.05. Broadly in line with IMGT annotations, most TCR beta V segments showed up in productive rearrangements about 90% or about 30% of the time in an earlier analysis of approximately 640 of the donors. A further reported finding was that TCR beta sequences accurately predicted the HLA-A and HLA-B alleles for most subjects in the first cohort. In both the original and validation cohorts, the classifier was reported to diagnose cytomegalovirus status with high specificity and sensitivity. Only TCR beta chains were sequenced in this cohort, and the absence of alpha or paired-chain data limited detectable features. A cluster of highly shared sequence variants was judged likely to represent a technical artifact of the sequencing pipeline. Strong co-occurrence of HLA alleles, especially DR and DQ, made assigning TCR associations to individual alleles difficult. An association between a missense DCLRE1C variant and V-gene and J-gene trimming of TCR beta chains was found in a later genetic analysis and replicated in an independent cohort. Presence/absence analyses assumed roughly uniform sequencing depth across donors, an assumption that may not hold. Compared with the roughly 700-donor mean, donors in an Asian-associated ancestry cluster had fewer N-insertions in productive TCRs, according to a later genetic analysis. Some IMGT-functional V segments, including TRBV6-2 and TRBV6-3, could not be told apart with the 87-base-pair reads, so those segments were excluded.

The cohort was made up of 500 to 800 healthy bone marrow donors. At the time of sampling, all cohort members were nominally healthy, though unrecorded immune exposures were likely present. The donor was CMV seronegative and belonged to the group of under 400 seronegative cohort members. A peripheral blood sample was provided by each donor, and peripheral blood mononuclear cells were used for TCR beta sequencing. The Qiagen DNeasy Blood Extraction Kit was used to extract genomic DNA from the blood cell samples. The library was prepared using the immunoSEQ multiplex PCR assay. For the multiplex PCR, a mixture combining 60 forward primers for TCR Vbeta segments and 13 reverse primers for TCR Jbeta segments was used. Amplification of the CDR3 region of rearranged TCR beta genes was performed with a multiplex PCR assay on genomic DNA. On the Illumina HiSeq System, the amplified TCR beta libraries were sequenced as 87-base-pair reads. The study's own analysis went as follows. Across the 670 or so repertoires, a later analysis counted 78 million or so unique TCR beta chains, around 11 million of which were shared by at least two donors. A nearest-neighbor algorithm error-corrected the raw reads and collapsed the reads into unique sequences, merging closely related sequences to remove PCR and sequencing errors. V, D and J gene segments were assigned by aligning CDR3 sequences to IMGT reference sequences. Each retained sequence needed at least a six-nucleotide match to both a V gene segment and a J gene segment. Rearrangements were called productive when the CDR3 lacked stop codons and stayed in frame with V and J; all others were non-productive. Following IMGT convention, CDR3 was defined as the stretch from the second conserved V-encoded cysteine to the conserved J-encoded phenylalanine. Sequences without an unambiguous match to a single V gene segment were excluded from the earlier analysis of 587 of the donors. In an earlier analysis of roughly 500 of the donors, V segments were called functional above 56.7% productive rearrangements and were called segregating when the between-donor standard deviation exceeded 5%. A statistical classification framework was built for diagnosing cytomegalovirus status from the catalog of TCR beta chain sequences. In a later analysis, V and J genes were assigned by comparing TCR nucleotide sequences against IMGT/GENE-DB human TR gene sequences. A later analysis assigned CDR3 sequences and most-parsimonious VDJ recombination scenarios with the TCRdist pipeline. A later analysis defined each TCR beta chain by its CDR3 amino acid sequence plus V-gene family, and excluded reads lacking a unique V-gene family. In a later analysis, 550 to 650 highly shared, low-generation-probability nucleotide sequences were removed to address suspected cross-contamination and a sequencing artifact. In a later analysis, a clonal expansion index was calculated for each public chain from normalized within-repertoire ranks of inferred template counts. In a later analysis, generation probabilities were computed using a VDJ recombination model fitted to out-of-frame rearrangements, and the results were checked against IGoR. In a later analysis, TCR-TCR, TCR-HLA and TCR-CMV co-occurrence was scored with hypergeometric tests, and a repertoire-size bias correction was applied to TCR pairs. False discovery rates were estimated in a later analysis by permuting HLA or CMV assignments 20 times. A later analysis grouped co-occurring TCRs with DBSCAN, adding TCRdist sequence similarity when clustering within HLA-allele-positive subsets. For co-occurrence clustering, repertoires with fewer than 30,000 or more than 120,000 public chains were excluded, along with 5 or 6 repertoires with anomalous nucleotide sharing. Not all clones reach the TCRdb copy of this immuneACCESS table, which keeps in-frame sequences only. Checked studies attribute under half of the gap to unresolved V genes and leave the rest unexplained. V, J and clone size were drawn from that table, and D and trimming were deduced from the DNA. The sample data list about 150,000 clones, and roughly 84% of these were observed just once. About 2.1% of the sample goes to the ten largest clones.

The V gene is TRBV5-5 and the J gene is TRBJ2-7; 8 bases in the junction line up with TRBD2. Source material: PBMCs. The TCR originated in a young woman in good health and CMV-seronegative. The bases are TGTGCCAGCCAGCTCGGAGGAGGGCGTAGCGGGAAGAGCTCCTACGAGCAGTACTTC. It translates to CASQLGGGRSGKSSYEQYF.